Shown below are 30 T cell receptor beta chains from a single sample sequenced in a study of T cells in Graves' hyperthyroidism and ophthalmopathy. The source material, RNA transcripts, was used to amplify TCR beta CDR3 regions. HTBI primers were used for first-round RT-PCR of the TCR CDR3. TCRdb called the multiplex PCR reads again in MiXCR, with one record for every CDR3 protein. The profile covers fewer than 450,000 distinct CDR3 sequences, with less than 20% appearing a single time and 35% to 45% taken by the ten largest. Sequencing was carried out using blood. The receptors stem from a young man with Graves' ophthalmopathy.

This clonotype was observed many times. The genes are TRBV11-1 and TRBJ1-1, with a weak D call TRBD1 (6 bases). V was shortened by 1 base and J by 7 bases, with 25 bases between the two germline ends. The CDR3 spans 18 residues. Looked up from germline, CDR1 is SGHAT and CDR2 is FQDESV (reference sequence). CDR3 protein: CASSLGGTRATLRLEAFF. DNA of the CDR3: TGTGCCAGCAGCTTAGGTGGGACAAGAGCAACACTACGACTTGAAGCTTTCTTT.

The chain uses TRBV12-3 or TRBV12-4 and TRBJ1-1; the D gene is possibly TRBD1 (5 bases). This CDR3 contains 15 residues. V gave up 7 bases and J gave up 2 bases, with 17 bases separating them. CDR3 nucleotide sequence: TGTGCCAGCAAAACCCACGGGGGGAAAAACACTGAAGCTTTCTTT. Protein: CASKTHGGKNTEAFF.

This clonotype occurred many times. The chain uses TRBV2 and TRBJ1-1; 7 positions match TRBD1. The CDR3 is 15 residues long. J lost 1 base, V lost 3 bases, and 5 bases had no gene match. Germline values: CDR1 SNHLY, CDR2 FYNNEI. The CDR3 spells CASSERDRWNTEAFF. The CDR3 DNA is TGTGCCAGCAGTGAGAGGGACAGATGGAACACTGAAGCTTTCTTT.

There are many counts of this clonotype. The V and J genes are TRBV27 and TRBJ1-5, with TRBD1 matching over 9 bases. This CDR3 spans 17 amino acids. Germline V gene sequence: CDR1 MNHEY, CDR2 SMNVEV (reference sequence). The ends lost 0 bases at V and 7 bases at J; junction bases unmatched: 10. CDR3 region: CASSLSSTTGGSQPQHF. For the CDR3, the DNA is TGTGCCAGCAGTTTATCCTCGACGACAGGGGGGAGCCAGCCCCAGCATTTT.

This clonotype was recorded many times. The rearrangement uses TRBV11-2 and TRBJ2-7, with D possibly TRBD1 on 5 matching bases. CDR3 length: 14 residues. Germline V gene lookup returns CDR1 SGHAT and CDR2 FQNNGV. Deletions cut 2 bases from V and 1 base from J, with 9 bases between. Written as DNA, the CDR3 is TGTGCCAGCAGCTTAATTCCAGGGTCCTACGAGCAGTACTTC. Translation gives CASSLIPGSYEQYF. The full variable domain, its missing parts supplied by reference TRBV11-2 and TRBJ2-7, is EAGVAQSPRYKIIEKRQSVAFWCNPISGHATLYWYQQILGQGPKLLIQFQNNGVVDDSQLPKDRFSAERLKGVDSTLKIQPAKLEDSAVYLCASSLIPGSYEQYFGPGTRLTVT.

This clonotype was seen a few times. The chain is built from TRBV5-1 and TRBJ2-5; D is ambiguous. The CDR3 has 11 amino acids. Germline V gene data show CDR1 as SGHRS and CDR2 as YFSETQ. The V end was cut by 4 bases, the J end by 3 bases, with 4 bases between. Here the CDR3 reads CASSGKETQYF. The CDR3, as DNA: TGCGCCAGCAGCGGAAAAGAGACCCAGTACTTC.

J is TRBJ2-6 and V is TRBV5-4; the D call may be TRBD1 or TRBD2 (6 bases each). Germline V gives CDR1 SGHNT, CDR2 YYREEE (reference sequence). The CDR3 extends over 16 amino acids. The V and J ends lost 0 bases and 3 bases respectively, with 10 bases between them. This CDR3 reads CASSLGGARGANVLTF. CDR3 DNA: TGTGCCAGCAGCTTGGGGGGGGCGCGTGGGGCCAACGTCCTGACTTTC.

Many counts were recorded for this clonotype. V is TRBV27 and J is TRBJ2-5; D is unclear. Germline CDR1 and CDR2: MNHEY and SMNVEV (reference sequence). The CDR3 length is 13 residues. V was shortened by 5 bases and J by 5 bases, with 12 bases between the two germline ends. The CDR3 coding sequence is TGTGCCAGCAGTCATCTAGACGATGAGACCCAGTACTTC. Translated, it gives CASSHLDDETQYF.

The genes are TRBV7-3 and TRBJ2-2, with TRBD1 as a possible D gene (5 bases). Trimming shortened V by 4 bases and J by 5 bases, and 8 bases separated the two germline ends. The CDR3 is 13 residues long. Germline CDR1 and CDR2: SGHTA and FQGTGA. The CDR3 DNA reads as TGTGCCAGCAGCTCCAGGGTTACCGGGGAGCTGTTTTTT. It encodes CASSSRVTGELFF.

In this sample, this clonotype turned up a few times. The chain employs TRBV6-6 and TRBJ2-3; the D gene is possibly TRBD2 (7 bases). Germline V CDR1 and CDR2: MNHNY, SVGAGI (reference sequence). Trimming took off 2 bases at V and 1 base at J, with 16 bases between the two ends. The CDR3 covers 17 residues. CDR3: CASSYPRGAAGTDTQYF. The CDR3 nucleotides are TGTGCCAGCAGTTACCCTCGGGGGGCAGCTGGCACAGATACGCAGTATTTT.

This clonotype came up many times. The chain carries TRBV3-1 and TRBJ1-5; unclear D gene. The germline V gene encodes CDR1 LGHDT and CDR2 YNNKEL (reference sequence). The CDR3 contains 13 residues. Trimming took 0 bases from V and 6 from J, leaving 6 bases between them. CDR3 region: CASSQEEGQPQHF. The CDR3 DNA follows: TGTGCCAGCAGCCAAGAAGAGGGTCAGCCCCAGCATTTT.

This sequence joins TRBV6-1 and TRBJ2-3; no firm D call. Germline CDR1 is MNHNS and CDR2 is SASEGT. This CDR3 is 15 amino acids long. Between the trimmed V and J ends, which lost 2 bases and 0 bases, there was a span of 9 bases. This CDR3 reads CASSEFAGSTDTQYF. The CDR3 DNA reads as TGTGCCAGCAGTGAATTCGCTGGGAGCACAGATACGCAGTATTTT.

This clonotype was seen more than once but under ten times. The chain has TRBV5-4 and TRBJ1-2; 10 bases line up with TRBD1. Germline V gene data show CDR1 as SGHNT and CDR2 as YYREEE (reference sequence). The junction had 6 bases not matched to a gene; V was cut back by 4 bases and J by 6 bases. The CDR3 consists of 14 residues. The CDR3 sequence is CASSKDRGDNGYTF. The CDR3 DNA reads TGTGCCAGCAGCAAGGACAGGGGGGATAATGGCTACACCTTC. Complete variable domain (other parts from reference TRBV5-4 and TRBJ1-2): ETGVTQSPTHLIKTRGQQVTLRCSSQSGHNTVSWYQQALGQGPQFIFQYYREEENGRGNFPPRFSGLQFPNYSSELNVNALELDDSALYLCASSKDRGDNGYTFGSGTRLTVV.

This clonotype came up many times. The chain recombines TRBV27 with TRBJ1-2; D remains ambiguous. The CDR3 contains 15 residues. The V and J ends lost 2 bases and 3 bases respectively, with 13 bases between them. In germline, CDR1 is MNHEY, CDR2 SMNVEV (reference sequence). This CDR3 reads CASSLPPPGHYGYTF. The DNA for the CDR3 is TGTGCCAGCAGTTTACCCCCGCCAGGCCACTATGGCTACACCTTC.

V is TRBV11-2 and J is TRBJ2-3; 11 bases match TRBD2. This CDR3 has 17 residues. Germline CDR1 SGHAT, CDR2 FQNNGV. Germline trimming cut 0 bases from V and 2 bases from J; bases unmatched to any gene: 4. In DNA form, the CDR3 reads TGTGCCAGCAGCTTAGAACTAGCGGGGGACCTCACAGATACGCAGTATTTT. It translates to CASSLELAGDLTDTQYF.

CDR3: CSVWTDNSGNTIYF. The CDR3 coding sequence is TGCAGCGTATGGACCGATAACTCTGGAAACACCATATATTTT. V gene TRBV29-1 combines with J gene TRBJ1-3, with D unclear. CDR3 length: 14 amino acids. Per the germline V gene, CDR1 is SQVTM and CDR2 is ANQGSEA. The germline V and J ends were trimmed by 6 bases and 0 bases, with 12 bases remaining between them.

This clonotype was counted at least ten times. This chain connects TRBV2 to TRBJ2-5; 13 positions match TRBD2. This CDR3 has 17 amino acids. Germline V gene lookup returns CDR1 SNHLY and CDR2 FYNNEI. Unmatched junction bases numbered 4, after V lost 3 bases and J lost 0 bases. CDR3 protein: CASSDGLAGDYQETQYF. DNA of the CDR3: TGTGCCAGCAGTGACGGACTAGCGGGGGACTACCAAGAGACCCAGTACTTC.

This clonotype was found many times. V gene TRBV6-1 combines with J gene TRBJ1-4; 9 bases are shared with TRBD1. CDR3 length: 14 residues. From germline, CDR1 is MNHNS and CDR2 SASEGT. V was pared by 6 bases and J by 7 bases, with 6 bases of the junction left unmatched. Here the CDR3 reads CASSQDRGGEKLFF. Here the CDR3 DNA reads TGTGCCAGCAGCCAGGACAGGGGTGGTGAAAAACTGTTTTTT.

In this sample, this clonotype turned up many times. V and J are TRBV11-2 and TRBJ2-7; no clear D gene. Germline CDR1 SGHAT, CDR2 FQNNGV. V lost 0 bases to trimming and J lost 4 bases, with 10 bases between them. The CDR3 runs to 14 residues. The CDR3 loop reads CASSLDVGRYEQYF. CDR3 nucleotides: TGTGCCAGCAGCTTAGATGTCGGACGTTACGAGCAGTACTTC.

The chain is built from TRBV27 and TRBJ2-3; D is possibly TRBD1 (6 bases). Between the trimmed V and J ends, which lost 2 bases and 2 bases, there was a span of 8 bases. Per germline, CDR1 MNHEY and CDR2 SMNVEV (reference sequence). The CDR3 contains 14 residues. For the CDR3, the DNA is TGTGCCAGCAGTTTAGGGGACACCACAGATACGCAGTATTTT. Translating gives CASSLGDTTDTQYF.

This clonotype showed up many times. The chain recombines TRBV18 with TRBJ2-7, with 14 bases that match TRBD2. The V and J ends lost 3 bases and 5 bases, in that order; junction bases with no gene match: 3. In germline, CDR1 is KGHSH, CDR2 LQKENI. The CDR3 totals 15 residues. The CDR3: CASSPGTSGGDEQYF. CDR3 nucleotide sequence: TGTGCCAGCTCACCGGGGACTAGCGGGGGTGACGAGCAGTACTTC.

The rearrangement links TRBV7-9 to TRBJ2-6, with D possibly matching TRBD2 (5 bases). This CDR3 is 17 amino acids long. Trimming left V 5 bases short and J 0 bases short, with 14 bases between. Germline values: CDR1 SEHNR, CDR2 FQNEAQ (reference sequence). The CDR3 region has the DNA TGTGCCAGCAGCCCCACCGTTGGGAGCTCTGGGGCCAACGTCCTGACTTTC. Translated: CASSPTVGSSGANVLTF.

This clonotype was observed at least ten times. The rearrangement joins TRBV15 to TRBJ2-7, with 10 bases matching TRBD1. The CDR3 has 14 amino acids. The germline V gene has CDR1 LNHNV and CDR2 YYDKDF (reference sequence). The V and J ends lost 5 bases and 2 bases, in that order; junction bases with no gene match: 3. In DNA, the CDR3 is TGTGCCACCAGCTTCGGGACAGGGGCCTACGAGCAGTACTTC. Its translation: CATSFGTGAYEQYF.

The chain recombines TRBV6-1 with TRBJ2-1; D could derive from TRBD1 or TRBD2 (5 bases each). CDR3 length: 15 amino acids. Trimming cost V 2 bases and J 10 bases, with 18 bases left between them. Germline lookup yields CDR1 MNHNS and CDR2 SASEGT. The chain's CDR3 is CASSELEGMAGEQFF. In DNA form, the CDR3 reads TGTGCCAGCAGTGAACTCGAGGGGATGGCCGGGGAGCAGTTCTTC.

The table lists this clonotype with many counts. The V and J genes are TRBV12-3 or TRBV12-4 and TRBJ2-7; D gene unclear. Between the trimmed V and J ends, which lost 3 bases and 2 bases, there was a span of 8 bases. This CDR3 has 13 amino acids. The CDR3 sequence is CASSFGNTYEQYF. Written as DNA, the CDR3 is TGTGCCAGCAGTTTTGGCAACACCTACGAGCAGTACTTC.

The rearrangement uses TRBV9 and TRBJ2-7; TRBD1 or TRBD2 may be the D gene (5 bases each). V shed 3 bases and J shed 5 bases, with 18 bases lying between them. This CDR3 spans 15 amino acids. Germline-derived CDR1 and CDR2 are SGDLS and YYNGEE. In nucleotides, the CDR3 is TGTGCCAGCAGCGCAACCGGGACCGTTACCGACGAGCAGTACTTC. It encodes CASSATGTVTDEQYF.

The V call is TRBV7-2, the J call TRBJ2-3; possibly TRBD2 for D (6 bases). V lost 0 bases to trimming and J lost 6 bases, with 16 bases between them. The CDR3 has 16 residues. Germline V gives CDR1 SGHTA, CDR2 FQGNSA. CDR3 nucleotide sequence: TGTGCCAGCAGCTTAGCAAGTTTAGCGGATGCGGATACGCAGTATTTT. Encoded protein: CASSLASLADADTQYF.

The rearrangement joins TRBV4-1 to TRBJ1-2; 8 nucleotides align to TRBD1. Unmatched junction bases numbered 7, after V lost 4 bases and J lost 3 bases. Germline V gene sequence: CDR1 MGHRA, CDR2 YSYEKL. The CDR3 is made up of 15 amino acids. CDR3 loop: CASSLSTGEDYGYTF. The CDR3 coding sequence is TGCGCCAGCAGCCTCTCGACAGGGGAAGACTATGGCTACACCTTC.

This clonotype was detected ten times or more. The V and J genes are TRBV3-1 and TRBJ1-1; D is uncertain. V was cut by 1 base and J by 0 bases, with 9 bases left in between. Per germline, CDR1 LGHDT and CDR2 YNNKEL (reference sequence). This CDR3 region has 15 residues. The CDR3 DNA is TGTGCCAGCAGCCAAGGAGGTGGGGTGAACACTGAAGCTTTCTTT. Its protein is CASSQGGGVNTEAFF.

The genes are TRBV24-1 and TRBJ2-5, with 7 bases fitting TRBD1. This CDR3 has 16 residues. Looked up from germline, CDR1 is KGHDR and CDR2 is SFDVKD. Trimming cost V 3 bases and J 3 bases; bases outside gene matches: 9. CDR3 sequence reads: CATSDPTGPSEETQYF. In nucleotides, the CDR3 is TGTGCCACCAGTGATCCGACAGGGCCCTCGGAAGAGACCCAGTACTTC.